Presented here are 24 T cell receptor beta chains from one specimen sequenced in a study of blood T cell repertoires in COVID-19. Only in-frame clones appear in the TCRdb table, and some are missing; sequencing was by immunoSEQ multiplex PCR. The data contain 380,000 or so clones, roughly 80% of them singletons. The material sequenced was peripheral blood. The receptors stem from a human donor with acute or convalescent COVID-19. The donor label of this sample is uncertain.

This chain uses TRBV30 with TRBJ1-6, with D unclear. V was pared by 3 bases and J by 9 bases, with 9 bases between. This CDR3 region has 12 residues. Germline V lookup: CDR1 GTSNPN, CDR2 SVGIG (reference sequence). CDR3 sequence: CAWRLTGSPLHF. CDR3 DNA: TGTGCCTGGAGACTAACGGGTTCACCCCTCCACTTT.

This clone is a singleton in its sample. This same CDR3 is encoded by further DNA sequences in the sample. The chain employs TRBV30 and TRBJ1-1; no firm D call. This CDR3 region has 13 residues. Germline lookup yields CDR1 GTSNPN and CDR2 SVGIG (reference sequence). Trimming shortened V by 2 bases and J by 2 bases, and 9 bases separated the two germline ends. The CDR3 coding sequence is TGTGCCTGGAGTCCCTCCTTCAACACTGAAGCTTTCTTT. It yields the protein CAWSPSFNTEAFF. Full variable domain (remainder filled in from reference TRBV30 and TRBJ1-1): SQTIHQWPATLVQPVGSPLSLECTVEGTSNPNLYWYRQAAGRGLQLLFYSVGIGQISSEVPQNLSASRPQDRQFILSSKKLLLSDSGFYLCAWSPSFNTEAFFGQGTRLTVV.

The J gene is TRBJ1-1, the V gene TRBV5-5, with no clear D. The V end was cut by 5 bases, the J end by 6 bases, with 8 bases between. The CDR3 is made up of 11 amino acids. Germline CDR1 reads SGHKS; CDR2 reads YYEKEE (reference sequence). The DNA for the CDR3 is TGTGCCAGCAGGGTTGCGTCTGAAGCTTTCTTT. Translation gives CASRVASEAFF. The whole variable domain, filled in from reference TRBV5-5 and TRBJ1-1, reads DAGVTQSPTHLIKTRGQQVTLRCSPISGHKSVSWYQQVLGQGPQFIFQYYEKEERGRGNFPDRFSARQFPNYSSELNVNALLLGDSALYLCASRVASEAFFGQGTRLTVV.

The chain is built from TRBV11-1 and TRBJ1-2, with D unclear. Germline loops: CDR1 SGHAT, CDR2 FQDESV (reference sequence). The V and J ends lost 7 bases and 4 bases respectively, with 7 bases between them. The CDR3 spans 11 residues. Here the CDR3 reads CASTPLYGYTF. CDR3 in DNA: TGTGCCAGCACCCCCCTCTATGGCTACACCTTC.

This clone was counted a single time. The chain couples TRBV2 to TRBJ2-5, with D possibly being TRBD1 (5 bases). Trimming shortened V by 6 bases and J by 4 bases, and 9 bases separated the two germline ends. The CDR3 runs 12 residues. Per germline, CDR1 SNHLY and CDR2 FYNNEI. CDR3 sequence (DNA): TGTGCCAGCAGGGGGCCATCAGAGACCCAGTACTTC. It codes for CASRGPSETQYF.

The chain carries TRBV6-5 and TRBJ2-7; 7 bases are shared with TRBD1. The CDR3 covers 13 residues. Germline V lookup: CDR1 MNHEY, CDR2 SVGAGI. J lost 0 bases, V lost 6 bases, and 2 bases had no gene match. The CDR3 coding sequence is TGTGCCAGCAGCTCAGGGGGCTCCTACGAGCAGTACTTC. Translating gives CASSSGGSYEQYF.

Concerning this clone itself: Other DNA sequences in this sample translate to the same CDR3. The chain combines TRBV18 with TRBJ2-5; a weak D match, TRBD1 (5 bases). Germline loops: CDR1 KGHSH, CDR2 LQKENI. The CDR3 spans 13 residues. V lost 4 bases and J 1 base, leaving 7 bases between the germline ends. DNA of the CDR3: TGTGCCAGCTCACGGGGCGGCCAAGAGACCCAGTACTTC. This translates into CASSRGGQETQYF.

This clone appeared a single time. Additional DNA sequences in this sample encode the identical CDR3. The V call is TRBV3-1 (or the pseudogene TRBV3-2), the J call TRBJ1-6, with D unclear. Germline lookup yields CDR1 LGHDT and CDR2 YNNKEL (reference sequence). V gave up 1 base and J gave up 6 bases, with 7 bases separating them. The CDR3 spans 14 residues. The CDR3 sequence is CASSQGTTNSPLHF. CDR3 DNA sequence: TGTGCCAGCAGCCAAGGCACTACTAATTCACCCCTCCACTTT.

This rearrangement joins TRBV28 to TRBJ2-7; D may be TRBD2 (5 bases). There are 14 residues in the CDR3. CDR1 and CDR2 from the germline V gene are MDHEN and SYDVKM. The V end was cut by 3 bases, the J end by 4 bases, with 13 bases between. CDR3: CASSFTRRGYEQYF. CDR3 nucleotides: TGTGCCAGCAGTTTTACTAGAAGAGGATACGAGCAGTACTTC.

In the case of this clone: Other DNA sequences within the sample encode an identical CDR3. This sequence joins TRBV20-1 and TRBJ2-7; D not certain. The V gene's germline CDR1 is DFQATT and CDR2 SNEGSKA (reference sequence). The ends were cut back, 1 base at V and 4 bases at J, with 5 bases in the middle. The CDR3 has 11 amino acids. CDR3 DNA sequence: TGCAGTGCTAGAGGCGGATACGAGCAGTACTTC. The encoded protein is CSARGGYEQYF.

This clone was recorded once. The chain couples TRBV15 to TRBJ1-5; 7 positions agree with TRBD1. Trimming at V came to 5 bases and at J to 3 bases, leaving 7 bases not matched to a gene. The CDR3 covers 15 residues. The germline V gene encodes CDR1 LNHNV and CDR2 YYDKDF (reference sequence). In DNA form, the CDR3 reads TGTGCCACCAGCCTGGGACAGTACCCCAATCAGCCCCAGCATTTT. It codes for CATSLGQYPNQPQHF.

Concerning this clone: Other DNA sequences in this specimen translate into the identical CDR3. The chain couples TRBV4-1 to TRBJ1-1, with a possible D match to TRBD1 (5 bases). Trimming removed 0 bases from V and 2 bases from J, with 13 bases in between. The CDR3 runs 16 residues. Germline CDR1 MGHRA, CDR2 YSYEKL. CDR3 bases: TGCGCCAGCAGCCAAGATGGGGCAGGCTACAACACTGAAGCTTTCTTT. This translates into CASSQDGAGYNTEAFF.

This clone has at least ten counts. The chain has TRBV5-1 and TRBJ2-7, with D possibly being TRBD2 (6 bases). The germline gives CDR1 SGHRS, CDR2 YFSETQ. V was clipped by 4 bases and J by 6 bases, with 23 bases between them. The CDR3 is 16 residues long. The CDR3 region is CASSQGTPAGSIEQYF. CDR3 DNA: TGCGCCAGCAGCCAAGGGACTCCGGCCGGGAGCATCGAGCAGTACTTC.

This sequence joins TRBV10-2 and TRBJ1-5, with 7 bases aligning to TRBD1. The CDR3 sequence is 17 residues long. CDR1 and CDR2 (germline): WSHSY, SAAADI. The V segment lost 6 bases and the J segment 2 bases; nucleotides outside the gene matches: 13. CDR3 sequence reads: CASSTTGATLGNQPQHF. In nucleotides, the CDR3 is TGCGCCAGCAGCACAACAGGGGCCACCCTTGGCAATCAGCCCCAGCATTTT.

The CDR3 DNA reads as TGTGCCAGCAGCTTAGGCGGAACCTACGAGCAGTACTTC. It translates to CASSLGGTYEQYF. The chain uses TRBV7-6 and TRBJ2-7; D is unclear. Per germline, CDR1 SGHVS and CDR2 FNYEAQ. The CDR3 is 13 amino acids. Between the trimmed V and J ends, which lost 1 base and 2 bases, there was a span of 6 bases. Using reference TRBV7-6 and TRBJ2-7 for the parts outside the CDR3, the full variable domain is GAGVSQSPRYKVTKRGQDVALRCDPISGHVSLYWYRQALGQGPEFLTYFNYEAQQDKSGLPNDRFSAERPEGSISTLTIQRTEQRDSAMYRCASSLGGTYEQYFGPGTRLTVT.

The chain has TRBV7-8 and TRBJ1-1; 8 bases map to TRBD1. CDR3 length: 13 amino acids. V lost 6 bases and J lost 1; bases outside the gene matches: 1. CDR1 and CDR2 from the germline V gene are SGHVS and FQNEAQ. This CDR3 is CASRGTGNTEAFF. In DNA form, the CDR3 reads TGTGCCAGCAGAGGGACAGGGAACACTGAAGCTTTCTTT.

The J gene is TRBJ2-2, the V gene TRBV7-2, with D possibly being TRBD2 (5 bases). Germline V gives CDR1 SGHTA, CDR2 FQGNSA. Trimming took 6 bases from V and 0 from J, leaving 17 bases between them. The CDR3 contains 17 residues. The chain's CDR3 is CASRSGRGYANTGELFF. CDR3 nucleotide sequence: TGTGCCAGCAGGTCAGGAAGAGGGTACGCGAACACCGGGGAGCTGTTTTTT.

The chain employs TRBV23-1 and TRBJ1-1; D uncertain. TRBV23-1 is designated an ORF whose function remains uncertain. The CDR3 runs 14 residues. Trimming took 4 bases from V and 6 from J, leaving 15 bases between them. The CDR3, as DNA: TGCGCCAGCAGTCTGCCCGGGAGAGCCCCTGAAGCTTTCTTT. It specifies CASSLPGRAPEAFF.

The rearrangement uses TRBV4-2 and TRBJ2-3, with 7 bases that match TRBD2. After removal of 3 bases from V and 1 base from J, the junction contained 1 base not matched to a gene. The germline CDR1 and CDR2 sequences are LGHNA and YNFKEQ. This CDR3 is built from 14 residues. CDR3 nucleotide sequence: TGTGCCAGCAGCCAGGGGGGGGGCACAGATACGCAGTATTTT. It translates to CASSQGGGTDTQYF.

The rearrangement uses TRBV9 and TRBJ1-3, with 8 bases lining up with TRBD1. V lost 1 base, J lost 2 bases, and 8 bases stayed unmatched. Germline V gene data show CDR1 as SGDLS and CDR2 as YYNGEE. The CDR3 extends over 17 amino acids. CDR3 coding DNA: TGTGCCAGCAGCGTATCCGGACAGGGTCTTACTGGAAACACCATATATTTT. Translating gives CASSVSGQGLTGNTIYF.

The chain's CDR3 is CASSQDSPFSYNSPLHF. The CDR3 bases are TGTGCCAGCTCACAGGACAGCCCCTTCTCCTATAATTCACCCCTCCACTTT. The chain couples TRBV18 to TRBJ1-6; a weak D match, TRBD1 (6 bases). CDR3 length: 17 residues. Germline CDR1 KGHSH, CDR2 LQKENI. With 4 bases removed from V and 0 bases from J, the gap between germline ends came to 13 bases.

The gene calls are TRBV2 and TRBJ1-6; tentatively, D is TRBD1 (6 bases). CDR1 is SNHLY, CDR2 FYNNEI, per germline. V was shortened by 5 bases and J by 3 bases, with 8 bases between the two germline ends. The length of the CDR3 is 14 residues. CDR3 sequence (DNA): TGTGCCAGCAGTCCACAGGGCTATAATTCACCCCTCCACTTT. Its protein product is CASSPQGYNSPLHF.

This chain links TRBV2 with TRBJ1-2; 10 bases align to TRBD1. The CDR3 contains 14 residues. V lost 6 bases to trimming and J lost 4 bases; unmatched junction nucleotides: 5. Germline V gives CDR1 SNHLY, CDR2 FYNNEI. CDR3 amino acids: CASRPGTGVYGYTF. The CDR3 DNA sequence: TGTGCCAGCAGGCCCGGGACAGGGGTCTATGGCTACACCTTC.

The V gene is TRBV28, the J gene TRBJ1-1; 8 positions match TRBD1. From germline, CDR1 is MDHEN and CDR2 SYDVKM. Losses at the gene ends were 8 bases for V and 4 bases for J; bases not matched to a gene: 24. This CDR3 has 19 amino acids. The chain's CDR3 is CASFALPRARTGRGTEAFF. The CDR3 DNA reads TGTGCCAGCTTTGCGCTGCCCCGGGCTCGGACAGGGCGGGGCACTGAAGCTTTCTTT.